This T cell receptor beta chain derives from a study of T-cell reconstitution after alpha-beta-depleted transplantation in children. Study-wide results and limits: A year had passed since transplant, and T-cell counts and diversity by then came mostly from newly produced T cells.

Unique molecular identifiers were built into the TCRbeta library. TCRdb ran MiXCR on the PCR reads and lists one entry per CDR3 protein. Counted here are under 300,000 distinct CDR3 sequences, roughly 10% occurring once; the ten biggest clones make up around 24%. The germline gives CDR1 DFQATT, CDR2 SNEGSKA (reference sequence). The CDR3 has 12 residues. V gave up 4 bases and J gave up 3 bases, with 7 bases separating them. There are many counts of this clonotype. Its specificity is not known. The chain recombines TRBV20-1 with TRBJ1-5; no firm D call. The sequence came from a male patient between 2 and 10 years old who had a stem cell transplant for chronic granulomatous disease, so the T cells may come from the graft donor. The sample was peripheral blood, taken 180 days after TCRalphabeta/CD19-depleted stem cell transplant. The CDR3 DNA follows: TGCAGTGCTATAGGGCCCAATCAGCCCCAGCATTTT. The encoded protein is CSAIGPNQPQHF.